This T cell receptor (beta chain) was captured in a study of shared clonotypes between healthy human individuals. Germline V lookup: CDR1 KGHSH, CDR2 LQKENI. The CDR3 has 14 residues. The ends were cut back, 0 bases at V and 6 bases at J, with 8 bases in the middle. A deep-level run was used for the assay. Sequenced by immunoSEQ multiplex PCR; TCRdb stores in-frame clones only, minus some. The sample shows 2 million to 2.5 million clones, roughly 92% of them seen only once. Source material: naive CD4+ T cells from PBMCs. Subset given: CD45RA+ positively selected. The receptor was derived from a man aged 18 to 29 in good health. Some clones in this sample may be carry-over from other donors' samples. The J gene is TRBJ2-2, the V gene TRBV18; no clear D gene. The CDR3 loop reads CASSPPPSSGELFF. The CDR3 DNA reads as TGTGCCAGCTCACCACCCCCATCCTCCGGGGAGCTGTTTTTT.